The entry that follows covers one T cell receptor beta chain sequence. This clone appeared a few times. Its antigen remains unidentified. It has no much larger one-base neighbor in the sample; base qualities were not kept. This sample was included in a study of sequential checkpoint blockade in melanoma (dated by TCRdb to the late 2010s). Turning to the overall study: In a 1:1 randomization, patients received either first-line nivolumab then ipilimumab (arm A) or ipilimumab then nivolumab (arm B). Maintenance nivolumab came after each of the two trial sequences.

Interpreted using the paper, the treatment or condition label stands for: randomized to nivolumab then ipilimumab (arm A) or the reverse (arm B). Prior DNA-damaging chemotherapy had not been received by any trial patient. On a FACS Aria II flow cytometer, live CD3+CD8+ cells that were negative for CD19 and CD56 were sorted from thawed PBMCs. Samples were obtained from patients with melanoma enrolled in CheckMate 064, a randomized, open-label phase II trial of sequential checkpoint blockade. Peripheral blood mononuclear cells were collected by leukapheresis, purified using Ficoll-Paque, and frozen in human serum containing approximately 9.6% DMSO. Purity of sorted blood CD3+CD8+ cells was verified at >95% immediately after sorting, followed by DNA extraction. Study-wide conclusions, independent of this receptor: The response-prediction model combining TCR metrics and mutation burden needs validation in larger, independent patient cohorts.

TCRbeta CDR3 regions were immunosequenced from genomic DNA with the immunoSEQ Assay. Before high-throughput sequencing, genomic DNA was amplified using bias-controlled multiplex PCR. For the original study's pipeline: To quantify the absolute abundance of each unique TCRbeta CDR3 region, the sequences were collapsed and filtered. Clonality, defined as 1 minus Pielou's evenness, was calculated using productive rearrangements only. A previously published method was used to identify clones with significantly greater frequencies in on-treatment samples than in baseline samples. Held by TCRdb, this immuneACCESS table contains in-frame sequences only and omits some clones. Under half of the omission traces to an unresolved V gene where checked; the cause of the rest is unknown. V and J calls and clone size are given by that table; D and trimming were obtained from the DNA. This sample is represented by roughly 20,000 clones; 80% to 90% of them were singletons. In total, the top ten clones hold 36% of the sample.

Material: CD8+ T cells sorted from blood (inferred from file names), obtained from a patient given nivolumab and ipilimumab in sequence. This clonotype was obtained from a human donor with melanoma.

The sequenced DNA: TGCGCCAGCAGCTTGGGGGCAGGGGGCTACGAGCAGTACTTC. This codes for CASSLGAGGYEQYF. The rearrangement combines TRBV5-1 with TRBJ2-7; TRBD1 matches 7 bases in the middle. Here V drops 0 bases and J drops 3 bases, and the junction holds 3 bases not matched to any gene. The germline V gene yields SGHRS for CDR1 and YFSETQ for CDR2. The CDR3, cysteine through phenylalanine, is 14 amino acids long. Only CDR3 DNA remains: 42 bases, in frame from the first base.